This TCR beta chain was sequenced for a study of OX40 agonist ivuxolimab in advanced cancers. As for the study in general: The patients' treatment was ivuxolimab, an agonistic anti-OX40 (CD134) antibody. The dose-escalation cohort had hepatocellular carcinoma, melanoma, renal cell or head and neck cancer.

Some clones are missing from TCRdb's copy, which holds only in-frame ones; the method was immunoSEQ multiplex PCR. In the table there are about 70,000 clones, more than 75% of which are singletons. This TCR derives from an adult with an advanced solid tumor such as melanoma, head and neck, liver or kidney cancer. The input for sequencing was CD4+ or CD8+ T cells sorted from blood, taken in a trial of the OX40 agonist ivuxolimab.

The CDR3 region has the DNA TGTGCCAGCAGTTTATCCCAGAGGGAGCAGTACTTC. The encoded protein is CASSLSQREQYF. The V and J genes are TRBV28 and TRBJ2-7; D not resolved. With 1 base removed from V and 7 bases from J, the gap between germline ends came to 8 bases. Germline V lookup: CDR1 MDHEN, CDR2 SYDVKM. The CDR3 is made up of 12 amino acids.